This T cell receptor beta chain was documented in a study of cytomegalovirus exposure and HLA in healthy donors. CDR1 and CDR2 (germline): SGHNT, YENEEA. The V gene lost 5 bases and the J gene lost 1 base, with 14 bases spanning the gap. This CDR3 region has 15 residues. The study ran its PCR with 60 Vbeta and 13 Jbeta primers. The repertoire was sequenced with immunoSEQ multiplex PCR; TCRdb's copy has only in-frame clones and lacks some. The top ten clones hold around 0.41% of a sample with roughly 160,000 clones, 84% of them seen once. Material: PBMCs. This chain links TRBV11-3 with TRBJ2-5, with TRBD2 as a possible D gene (7 bases). The receptor was derived from a boy aged 2-15 years in good health and CMV-seronegative. CDR3 DNA sequence: TGTGCCAGCAGCCCCAGGGGCGGGGGCCAAGAGACCCAGTACTTC. It is translated as CASSPRGGGQETQYF.